Shown below are 16 T cell receptor beta chains from a single sample sequenced in a study of blood T cell repertoires in COVID-19. Generated by immunoSEQ multiplex PCR, the TCRdb table keeps only in-frame clones and is missing some. Of about 380,000 clones detected, roughly 77% appear once; the ten largest clones hold approximately 1%. Material: peripheral blood. The receptors were sampled from a human donor with acute or convalescent COVID-19. The donor label of this sample is uncertain.

This clone occurred once. The rearrangement uses TRBV5-5 and TRBJ2-1; D gene unclear. The V end lost 3 bases, the J end lost 4 bases, and 11 bases lay between the germline ends. CDR1 and CDR2 (germline): SGHKS, YYEKEE (reference sequence). This CDR3 has 14 amino acids. CDR3: CASSSTGIYNEQFF. The CDR3 nucleotides are TGTGCCAGCAGCTCAACGGGTATATACAATGAGCAGTTCTTC. The complete variable domain, with remaining parts taken from reference TRBV5-5 and TRBJ2-1, reads DAGVTQSPTHLIKTRGQQVTLRCSPISGHKSVSWYQQVLGQGPQFIFQYYEKEERGRGNFPDRFSARQFPNYSSELNVNALLLGDSALYLCASSSTGIYNEQFFGPGTRLTVL.

The chain links TRBV11-2 to TRBJ2-1; 14 positions match TRBD2. Germline lookup yields CDR1 SGHAT and CDR2 FQNNGV. V trimming: 4 bases; J trimming: 9 bases; junction bases outside the gene matches: 2. The CDR3 totals 14 residues. CDR3 sequence reads: CASSSGLAGVEQFF. The CDR3 DNA reads as TGTGCCAGCAGCTCGGGACTAGCGGGAGTTGAGCAGTTCTTC.

This chain uses TRBV2 with TRBJ1-6; 10 bases align to TRBD1. This CDR3 region has 14 residues. Losses at the gene ends were 6 bases for V and 10 bases for J; bases not matched to a gene: 6. CDR1 and CDR2 (germline): SNHLY, FYNNEI. CDR3 in DNA: TGTGCCAGCAGGGCCGGGACAGGGGCCTCACCCCTCCACTTT. As protein: CASRAGTGASPLHF. The full variable domain, in which reference TRBV2 and TRBJ1-6 provide the parts outside the CDR3, is EPEVTQTPSHQVTQMGQEVILRCVPISNHLYFYWYRQILGQKVEFLVSFYNNEISEKSEIFDDQFSVERPDGSNFTLKIRSTKLEDSAMYFCASRAGTGASPLHFGNGTRLTVT.

This chain connects TRBV7-8 to TRBJ2-2; 9 bases align to TRBD1. Germline loops: CDR1 SGHVS, CDR2 FQNEAQ. CDR3 size: 17 residues. V was clipped by 10 bases and J by 0 bases; unmatched bases: 12. The CDR3 region has the DNA TGTGCCACCCCGGGACAGGGACGGATTGCGAACACCGGGGAGCTGTTTTTT. Protein product: CATPGQGRIANTGELFF.

The CDR3 DNA follows: TGTGCCAGCAGTTTAGGGGGCCGCTCTGGAAACACCATATATTTT. Translation: CASSLGGRSGNTIYF. The rearrangement links TRBV28 to TRBJ1-3; TRBD1 is a possible D gene (6 bases). This CDR3 has 15 residues. The germline V gene has CDR1 MDHEN and CDR2 SYDVKM. V lost 2 bases to trimming and J lost 0 bases, with 8 bases between them.

The chain links TRBV5-4 to TRBJ2-1; 7 nucleotides agree with TRBD2. The CDR3 runs to 16 residues. The germline V gene encodes CDR1 SGHNT and CDR2 YYREEE (reference sequence). Germline trimming cut 4 bases from V and 6 bases from J; bases unmatched to any gene: 13. CDR3 sequence reads: CASSRDPGLGVNEQFF. In DNA, the CDR3 is TGTGCCAGCAGCCGAGACCCCGGACTAGGGGTCAATGAGCAGTTCTTC.

The chain employs TRBV29-1 and TRBJ2-3; the D gene is possibly TRBD2 (6 bases). This CDR3 is 15 amino acids long. Trimming took 0 bases from V and 0 from J, leaving 10 bases between them. Germline V lookup: CDR1 SQVTM, CDR2 ANQGSEA. The CDR3 sequence is CSVEDPRDSTDTQYF. The CDR3 nucleotides are TGCAGCGTTGAAGATCCGCGGGACAGCACAGATACGCAGTATTTT.

This rearrangement joins TRBV13 to TRBJ2-7; TRBD1 matches at 10 bases. Per the germline V gene, CDR1 is PRHDT and CDR2 is FYEKMQ (reference sequence). The CDR3 covers 17 residues. J lost 1 base, V lost 5 bases, and 11 bases had no gene match. CDR3 DNA: TGTGCCAGCAGCCCAACTAGACAGGGGGCGAATTCCTACGAGCAGTACTTC. As protein: CASSPTRQGANSYEQYF.

The genes are TRBV6-6 and TRBJ2-1; 9 bases align to TRBD2. This CDR3 is built from 15 residues. Germline trimming cut 4 bases from V and 4 bases from J; bases unmatched to any gene: 5. CDR1 and CDR2 (germline): MNHNY, SVGAGI (reference sequence). The CDR3 DNA is TGTGCCAGCAGTTCTTCAAGCGGGAGGTACAATGAGCAGTTCTTC. It is translated as CASSSSSGRYNEQFF.

The chain uses TRBV12-3 or TRBV12-4 and TRBJ1-2; 7 nucleotides line up with TRBD1. V was pared by 5 bases and J by 7 bases, with 7 bases of the junction left unmatched. The length of the CDR3 is 13 residues. CDR3 sequence: CASSKRGPLGYTF. CDR3 nucleotides: TGTGCCAGCAGTAAGAGGGGGCCCCTTGGCTACACCTTC.

This chain connects TRBV18 to TRBJ2-1; 8 nucleotides align to TRBD1. The CDR3 sequence is 16 residues long. Germline CDR1 reads KGHSH; CDR2 reads LQKENI. Unmatched junction bases numbered 5, after V lost 3 bases and J lost 1 base. The CDR3 region is CASSPRDRGSYNEQFF. The CDR3 nucleotides are TGTGCCAGCTCACCTCGCGACAGGGGTTCCTACAATGAGCAGTTCTTC.

The chain combines TRBV6-1 with TRBJ1-1, with D unclear. The CDR3 totals 14 residues. Germline CDR1 is MNHNS and CDR2 is SASEGT. V was clipped by 2 bases and J by 1 base, with 8 bases between them. The CDR3 sequence is CASSERHPNTEAFF. CDR3 sequence (DNA): TGTGCCAGCAGTGAACGACACCCGAACACTGAAGCTTTCTTT.

The V gene is TRBV19, the J gene TRBJ1-3; D unresolved. The CDR3 has 15 residues. Germline values: CDR1 LNHDA, CDR2 SQIVND (reference sequence). V dropped 3 bases and J dropped 3 bases, with 12 bases sitting between them. The CDR3 is CASSIRRPVGNTIYF. The CDR3 nucleotides are TGTGCCAGTAGTATCCGTCGTCCCGTTGGAAACACCATATATTTT.

This rearrangement joins TRBV28 to TRBJ1-2; no clear D gene. The CDR3 has 14 amino acids. Germline loops: CDR1 MDHEN, CDR2 SYDVKM. The ends were cut back, 3 bases at V and 2 bases at J, with 10 bases in the middle. The CDR3 region is CASSFGSANYGYTF. CDR3 bases: TGTGCCAGCAGTTTCGGGTCAGCGAACTATGGCTACACCTTC.

The chain couples TRBV28 to TRBJ2-3, with D possibly matching TRBD2 (5 bases). Germline V CDR1 and CDR2: MDHEN, SYDVKM. V lost 7 bases to trimming and J lost 0 bases, with 14 bases between them. This CDR3 is built from 15 residues. The CDR3 coding sequence is TGTGCCAGCATACCGGGGTATACTAGCACAGATACGCAGTATTTT. Protein product: CASIPGYTSTDTQYF. Filled out from reference TRBV28 and TRBJ2-3, the complete variable domain reads DVKVTQSSRYLVKRTGEKVFLECVQDMDHENMFWYRQDPGLGLRLIYFSYDVKMKEKGDIPEGYSVSREKKERFSLILESASTNQTSMYLCASIPGYTSTDTQYFGPGTRLTVL.

V gene TRBV7-9 combines with J gene TRBJ1-1, with D tentatively TRBD1 (6 bases). The germline gives CDR1 SEHNR, CDR2 FQNEAQ (reference sequence). The germline V and J ends were trimmed by 5 bases and 8 bases, with 21 bases remaining between them. The CDR3 runs 15 residues. CDR3 residues: CASSLWGLGKREAFF. Written as DNA, the CDR3 is TGTGCCAGCAGCCTTTGGGGGCTGGGGAAAAGGGAAGCTTTCTTT.